A selection of T cell receptor beta chains follows, all from one sample in a study of blood T cell repertoires in COVID-19. The data were produced by immunoSEQ multiplex PCR, yet TCRdb's version contains in-frame clones alone and is incomplete. The data show 35,000 to 50,000 clones, with more than 65% seen just once and about 4% held by the top ten. The sample taken for sequencing was peripheral blood. Receptors were obtained from a woman between 70 and 85 years old with acute or convalescent COVID-19. CDR3s include the opening cysteine and the closing phenylalanine or tryptophan. The order of the fields is clone size, D gene, J gene, V gene, CDR3 DNA, CDR3 protein. The D gene is left open where the match is weak. Only some rows state a clone size, as once, few, many or a class for expanded clones.

NA | NA | TRBJ1-4 | TRBV28 | TGTGCCAGCAGTTTATATCAGGGCTTCGAAAAACTGTTTTTT | CASSLYQGFEKLFF
NA | NA | TRBJ1-3 | TRBV18 | TGTGCCAGCTCCTTCGTCGGAACTATCTCTGGAAACACCATATATTTT | CASSFVGTISGNTIYF
NA | TRBD1 | TRBJ2-3 | TRBV9 | TGTGCCAGCAGCGCAAGAGGGACAGGGAAGGGGGAGCGCACAGATACGCAGTATTTT | CASSARGTGKGERTDTQYF
NA | NA | TRBJ1-4 | TRBV29-1 | TGCAGCGTTGGCCTAGGGAGAGGAGAAAAACTGTTTTTT | CSVGLGRGEKLFF
NA | NA | TRBJ1-2 | TRBV10-3 | TGTGCCATCAGTGACGGCCGAACCACTAGCGGCTATGGCTACACCTTC | CAISDGRTTSGYGYTF
NA | NA | TRBJ1-1 | TRBV7-8 | TGTGCCAGCAGCCTCCAACAACAGACAAACACTGAAGCTTTCTTT | CASSLQQQTNTEAFF
NA | NA | TRBJ2-3 | TRBV2 | TGTGCCAGCTACCTTGGGGAAACGGCGGGAGATACGCAGTATTTT | CASYLGETAGDTQYF
NA | TRBD2 | TRBJ2-1 | TRBV4-2 | TGTGCCAGCAGCCAAGATCAAGGACTAGCGATCTACAATGAGCAGTTCTTC | CASSQDQGLAIYNEQFF
NA | NA | TRBJ1-5 | TRBV27 | TGTGCCAGCAGCGACCGGAGGCTTCGTCAGCCCCAGCATTTT | CASSDRRLRQPQHF
NA | NA | TRBJ2-4 | TRBV2 | TGTGCCAGCAGGGGGGCCCCAGGTGGGGCCAAAAACATTCAGTACTTC | CASRGAPGGAKNIQYF
few | TRBD2 | TRBJ2-7 | TRBV28 | TGTGCCAGCAGAGGACTAGCGGGAGGAGGTGGGTCCTACGAGCAGTACTTC | CASRGLAGGGGSYEQYF
NA | TRBD2 | TRBJ2-7 | TRBV3-1/TRBV3-2 | TGTGCCAGCAGCCAAGAGAGATCGCGCGGGAGGAGATACGAGCAGTACTTC | CASSQERSRGRRYEQYF
once | TRBD2 | TRBJ2-2 | TRBV4-2 | TGTGCCAGCAGCCAAGTGGGGGGGTACACCGGGGAGCTGTTTTTT | CASSQVGGYTGELFF
NA | NA | TRBJ2-2 | TRBV28 | TGTGCCAGCAGTTTCTGGCAGGGTGCCACCGGGGAGCTGTTTTTT | CASSFWQGATGELFF
few | NA | TRBJ1-3 | TRBV30 | TGTGCCTGGAGTCACAGGGCGTACACCATATATTTT | CAWSHRAYTIYF
NA | TRBD1 | TRBJ1-2 | TRBV15 | TGTGCCACCAGCAGAGATTGGACAGGCCGATTGGGTGGCTACACCTTC | CATSRDWTGRLGGYTF
NA | TRBD1 | TRBJ2-1 | TRBV10-1 | TGCGCCAGCAGCTCCGGGACAGGGCTCCAGGAGCAGTTCTTC | CASSSGTGLQEQFF
NA | TRBD1 | TRBJ1-1 | TRBV3-1/TRBV3-2 | TGTGCCAGCAGCCAAGTCCCCCAGGGGGTGAACACTGAAGCTTTCTTT | CASSQVPQGVNTEAFF
NA | NA | TRBJ2-7 | TRBV7-8 | TGTGCCAGCAGCCTGACAGGGAGGAATACCGAGCAGTACTTC | CASSLTGRNTEQYF
NA | TRBD2 | TRBJ2-3 | TRBV7-2 | TGTGCCAGCAGCTTAGGGGGGACTAGCGGGAGAGTAGATACGCAGTATTTT | CASSLGGTSGRVDTQYF
few | NA | TRBJ2-2 | TRBV30 | TGTGCCTGGAGACCGGGGACCGGGGAGCTGTTTTTT | CAWRPGTGELFF
NA | NA | TRBJ1-3 | TRBV28 | TGTGCCAGCAGCCCCACTACGGGGGGGGCAAACACCATATATTTT | CASSPTTGGANTIYF
few | NA | TRBJ2-1 | TRBV5-1 | TGCGCCAGCAGCCTCCGGGCCGCACAGGACAATGAGCAGTTCTTC | CASSLRAAQDNEQFF
NA | TRBD1 | TRBJ2-3 | TRBV6-4 | TGTGCCAGCAGCGACACAGGGGTTACCACAGATACGCAGTATTTT | CASSDTGVTTDTQYF
NA | NA | TRBJ1-2 | TRBV3-1/TRBV3-2 | TGTGCCAGCAGCCTGCAGATTAACTATGGCTACACCTTC | CASSLQINYGYTF
NA | TRBD1 | TRBJ2-3 | TRBV27 | TGTGCCAGCAGTTTAGAGGACAGGGAAGATACGCAGTATTTT | CASSLEDREDTQYF
NA | NA | TRBJ1-4 | TRBV6-6 | TGTGCCAGCACTTTAAGCGGGGCGGAGTATGAAAAACTGTTTTTT | CASTLSGAEYEKLFF
NA | TRBD1 | TRBJ1-6 | TRBV2 | TGTGCCAGCAGTTTCCGGGACAGCACTAATAATTCACCCCTCCACTTT | CASSFRDSTNNSPLHF
NA | TRBD2 | TRBJ2-1 | TRBV27 | TGTGCCAGCAGTTTATCATCGCGGGAGATGGGCAATGAGCAGTTCTTC | CASSLSSREMGNEQFF
NA | NA | TRBJ2-2 | TRBV7-6 | TGTGCCAGCAGCTTAGCCAGGACCGGGACACCCAATGAGATTAACACCGGGGAGCTGTTTTTT | CASSLARTGTPNEINTGELFF
few | TRBD2 | TRBJ2-1 | TRBV6-6 | TGTGCCAGCAGGGGACTAGCGGGAGGAAGGGGTGAGCAGTTCTTC | CASRGLAGGRGEQFF
once | NA | TRBJ1-2 | TRBV6-2/TRBV6-3 | TGTGCCAGCAGTTACCTCCAACGGGACTATGGCTACACCTTC | CASSYLQRDYGYTF
NA | NA | TRBJ2-7 | TRBV24-1 | TGTGCCACCAGTGATCACCCTCAGGGTCCCGGCGTTTCCTACGAGCAGTACTTC | CATSDHPQGPGVSYEQYF
NA | TRBD1 | TRBJ2-2 | TRBV18 | TGTGCCAGCTCAGCCGACAGGGCGAACACCGGGGAGCTGTTTTTT | CASSADRANTGELFF
NA | TRBD1 | TRBJ2-1 | TRBV24-1 | TGTGCCACCAGTGTCACCGGGACAGGGCTCAATGAGCAGTTCTTC | CATSVTGTGLNEQFF
NA | TRBD1 | TRBJ1-6 | TRBV13 | TGTGCCAGCAGCCCGGGACAGCTCAATTCACCCCTCCACTTT | CASSPGQLNSPLHF
few | NA | TRBJ1-2 | TRBV6-6 | TGTGCCAGCAGTTACTCTATGGGCTACACCTTC | CASSYSMGYTF
NA | TRBD2 | TRBJ2-3 | TRBV5-1 | TGCGCCAGCAGCTTGGGGACTAGCGGGAGATGGAGCACAGATACGCAGTATTTT | CASSLGTSGRWSTDTQYF
NA | TRBD1 | TRBJ2-3 | TRBV28 | TGTGCCAGCAACAGAGACAGGGGAACAGATACGCAGTATTTT | CASNRDRGTDTQYF
NA | NA | TRBJ1-4 | TRBV6-5 | TGTGCCAGCAGGCGCGACAGCATAATCGGGGAAAAACTGTTTTTT | CASRRDSIIGEKLFF
once | NA | TRBJ1-1 | TRBV25-1 | TGTGCCAGCAGGGGGGGGGCAGAGAGCACTGAAGCTTTCTTT | CASRGGAESTEAFF
NA | NA | TRBJ1-2 | TRBV24-1 | TGTGCCACCAGTGACCTCGGACAGAACTATGGCTACACCTTC | CATSDLGQNYGYTF
NA | NA | TRBJ2-3 | TRBV3-1/TRBV3-2 | TGTGCCAGCAGCCTAGCACCCACGGGAGCAGATACGCAGTATTTT | CASSLAPTGADTQYF
NA | TRBD2 | TRBJ2-7 | TRBV19 | TGTGCCAGTAGCTTGGGAGGGCTAGCGGCCTACGAGCAGTACTTC | CASSLGGLAAYEQYF
NA | NA | TRBJ1-1 | TRBV5-4 | TGTGCCAGCAGCTCCAAAAACAGGGCGTTGAACACTGAAGCTTTCTTT | CASSSKNRALNTEAFF
NA | NA | TRBJ1-3 | TRBV15 | TGTGCCACCAGCAGAGAGGGCCAGCTCTCTGGAAACACCATATATTTT | CATSREGQLSGNTIYF
NA | NA | TRBJ2-5 | TRBV7-2 | TGTGCCAGCAGCTTAGGAGGAGGCAGGGGAGAGACCCAGTACTTC | CASSLGGGRGETQYF
NA | TRBD2 | TRBJ2-7 | TRBV7-2 | TGTGCCAGCAGCCTGGGACTAGCGGGAGGGCCCTTCGAGCAGTACTTC | CASSLGLAGGPFEQYF
NA | TRBD2 | TRBJ2-2 | TRBV30 | TGTGCCTGGAGTAGGCTAGCGGCCAACACCGGGGAGCTGTTTTTT | CAWSRLAANTGELFF